This is a list of T cell receptor beta chains from one sample in a study of blood T cell repertoires in COVID-19. TCRdb keeps only in-frame clones here, not all; method: immunoSEQ multiplex PCR. The repertoire has over 100,000 clones, 82% of them found once; the top ten carry roughly 4.3%. What was sequenced was peripheral blood. Source of these receptors: a woman aged 65 to 85 with acute or convalescent COVID-19. The CDR3 runs from the conserved cysteine through the conserved F or W. A D gene is named only where the DNA matches it firmly. The size entry is marked missing in some rows and otherwise reads once, few, many or a size class.

J gene,V gene,D gene,clone size,CDR3 DNA,CDR3 protein
TRBJ1-2,TRBV5-4,.,few,TGTGCCAGCAGCTTAGACAGCTATGGCTACACCTTC,CASSLDSYGYTF
TRBJ2-7,TRBV6-5,TRBD1,.,TGTGCCAGCAGTTACTCCGGGACAGGGACCTACGAGCAGTACTTC,CASSYSGTGTYEQYF
TRBJ2-5,TRBV7-9,.,.,TGTGCCAGCAGCGGAAGAGATTTGGGGAGGGGGGAGACCCAGTACTTC,CASSGRDLGRGETQYF
TRBJ1-2,TRBV19,TRBD1,.,TGTGCCAGTAGAGGACAGGGGGCGCATAGCTATGGCTACACCTTC,CASRGQGAHSYGYTF
TRBJ1-2,TRBV7-6,TRBD1,.,TGTGCCAGCAGCTCACACCTAAGGGGGCTCGACTATGGCTACACCTTC,CASSSHLRGLDYGYTF
TRBJ1-2,TRBV6-5,.,.,TGTGCCAGCAGTTCATCTGGACAGCGTGGCTACACCTTC,CASSSSGQRGYTF
TRBJ2-3,TRBV7-8,TRBD2,.,TGTGCCAGCAGCTTTTTTGGGGGGGACACAGATACGCAGTATTTT,CASSFFGGDTDTQYF
TRBJ2-5,TRBV14,TRBD2,.,TGTGCCAGCAGCCAAGGTCGGACTAGCGGGAGTATGTACCAAGAGACCCAGTACTTC,CASSQGRTSGSMYQETQYF
TRBJ1-1,TRBV20-1,TRBD1,.,TGCAGTGCTAGTAAGGGGGCTATTAACACTGAAGCTTTCTTT,CSASKGAINTEAFF
TRBJ1-1,TRBV6-5,TRBD1,.,TGTGCCAGCAGACAGGGGGTTGCGGTTGGCACTGAAGCTTTCTTT,CASRQGVAVGTEAFF
TRBJ1-4,TRBV11-2,.,.,TGTGCCAGCAGCTTAGACAGGGTTAATGAAAAACTGTTTTTT,CASSLDRVNEKLFF
TRBJ1-1,TRBV28,.,.,TGTGCCAGCAGTTTAACCACAGGGAACACTGAAGCTTTCTTT,CASSLTTGNTEAFF
TRBJ2-1,TRBV5-1,.,.,TGCGCCAGCAGCTTGACGACAGCCTACAATGAGCAGTTCTTC,CASSLTTAYNEQFF
TRBJ2-5,TRBV3-1/TRBV3-2,.,.,TGTGCCAGCAGCCAAGGTTTAGCGAGTCAGACCCAGTACTTC,CASSQGLASQTQYF
TRBJ1-6,TRBV5-6,TRBD1,few,TGTGCCAGCAGCCCGGGACAGGGATACCGACCCCTCCACTTT,CASSPGQGYRPLHF
TRBJ2-1,TRBV29-1,.,.,TGCAGCGTTCGTCCCAATGAGCAGTTCTTC,CSVRPNEQFF
TRBJ1-2,TRBV6-5,TRBD1,few,TGTGCCAGCAGTTTCCACCGACAGGGGGCTAACTATGGCTACACCTTC,CASSFHRQGANYGYTF
TRBJ1-5,TRBV6-2/TRBV6-3,TRBD1,.,TGTGCCAGCAGTTCGTCTCCCGGGACAGGGTATGGTAGCAATCAGCCCCAGCATTTT,CASSSSPGTGYGSNQPQHF
TRBJ2-2,TRBV7-2,.,.,TGTGCCAGCAGCTTACGTCTTCGGGGGTTAACCGGGGAGCTGTTTTTT,CASSLRLRGLTGELFF
TRBJ1-3,TRBV30,.,once,TGTGCCTGGAGTGATGAGACAGGCAAGAGCTCTGGAAACACCATATATTTT,CAWSDETGKSSGNTIYF
TRBJ2-5,TRBV1,.,.,TGCACCAGCAGCCAAGATCATACCGGGGGGGCTCGGGAGACCCAGTACTTC,CTSSQDHTGGARETQYF
TRBJ1-2,TRBV10-1,TRBD1,.,TGCGCCAGCAGTGATCCCGGGACAGGGGATAACTATGGCTACACCTTC,CASSDPGTGDNYGYTF
TRBJ1-5,TRBV10-3,TRBD1,medium-sized,TGTGCCATCGGGACAGGGGACAGCAATCAGCCCCAGCATTTT,CAIGTGDSNQPQHF
TRBJ2-1,TRBV12-3/TRBV12-4,.,.,TGTGCCACCAGCCGGGGAGACCCCAATGAGCAGTTCTTC,CATSRGDPNEQFF
TRBJ2-3,TRBV19,.,.,TGTGCCAGTAGTAGACAGAGCACAGATACGCAGTATTTT,CASSRQSTDTQYF
TRBJ1-6,TRBV12-3/TRBV12-4,.,.,TGTGCCAGCACTGATCAGGGTAATTCACCCCTCCACTTT,CASTDQGNSPLHF
TRBJ1-1,TRBV7-9,.,few,TGTGCCAGCAGCACAGGCACTGAAGCTTTCTTT,CASSTGTEAFF
TRBJ1-1,TRBV6-2/TRBV6-3,.,once,TGTGCCAGCAGTTCAGGGAGGACGGGGAACACTGAAGCTTTCTTT,CASSSGRTGNTEAFF
TRBJ2-5,TRBV30,TRBD2,.,TGTGCCTGGAGAAACCTAGCGGGGGGAGAGACCCAGTACTTC,CAWRNLAGGETQYF
TRBJ2-1,TRBV5-8,.,.,TGTGCCAGCAGCCAATGGAGGGGCGCGACCAATGAGCAGTTCTTC,CASSQWRGATNEQFF
TRBJ2-2,TRBV6-5,.,.,TGTGCCAGCAGTTACTCTCCCGGGGGCACCGGGGAGCTGTTTTTT,CASSYSPGGTGELFF
TRBJ2-2,TRBV14,.,.,TGTGCCAGCAGCCAAGCGAGCGACAACACCGGGGAGCTGTTTTTT,CASSQASDNTGELFF
TRBJ2-3,TRBV2,TRBD2,.,TGTGCCAGCAGTGAACAGGGACTAGCAACAGATACGCAGTATTTT,CASSEQGLATDTQYF
TRBJ2-5,TRBV9,.,.,TGTGCCAGCAGCCCTGCGGAAGAGACCCAGTACTTC,CASSPAEETQYF
TRBJ2-1,TRBV6-2/TRBV6-3,TRBD2,.,TGTGCCAGCAGTTACCTGGGACTAGTGGACTACAATGAGCAGTTCTTC,CASSYLGLVDYNEQFF
TRBJ2-5,TRBV2,TRBD2,.,TGTGCCAGCAGATCCGGACTAGTAGAGACCCAGTACTTC,CASRSGLVETQYF
TRBJ1-3,TRBV6-1,.,.,TGTGCCAGCAGGGCCTCTGGAAACACCATATATTTT,CASRASGNTIYF
TRBJ2-3,TRBV20-1,.,.,TGCAGTGCTAGTGTGGCTAGGCGGGCTAGCACAGATACGCAGTATTTT,CSASVARRASTDTQYF